A selection of T cell receptor beta chains follows, all from one sample in a study of CD8 T cells in ankylosing spondylitis. TCRdb reanalysed the 5' RACE reads using MiXCR and keeps one entry per CDR3 protein. The sample carries roughly 69,000 distinct CDR3 sequences, approximately 5.3% recorded once. The material sequenced was blood, either unsorted or a sorted T cell fraction (not recorded which). The receptor set was obtained from a male donor with ankylosing spondylitis or in good health (not recorded which). Each CDR3 is given with its conserved first and last residue. The D gene is left open where the match is weak. Part of the rows lack a size; the others show once, few, many or a class for expanded clones.

d_gene	abundance	j_gene	v_gene	CDR3aa	CDR3nt
.	.	TRBJ1-1	TRBV4-3	CASSHRDPMNTEAFF	TGCGCCAGCAGCCACAGGGATCCCATGAACACTGAAGCTTTCTTT
TRBD1	many	TRBJ2-7	TRBV29-1	CSAYSLRDRGPFSSYEQYF	TGCAGCGCCTACTCCCTTCGGGACAGGGGGCCTTTTAGCTCCTACGAGCAGTACTTC
TRBD2	many	TRBJ2-1	TRBV6-1	CASSTPGLAINEQFF	TGTGCCAGCAGTACCCCGGGACTAGCTATCAATGAGCAGTTCTTC
.	many	TRBJ2-3	TRBV29-1	CSAEFLLGTQYF	TGCAGCGCCGAGTTTCTCCTAGGTACGCAGTATTTT
TRBD1	many	TRBJ1-2	TRBV6-2/TRBV6-3	CASSPRDRGYHGYTF	TGTGCCAGCAGTCCCCGGGACAGGGGATATCATGGCTACACCTTC
.	many	TRBJ1-5	TRBV7-8	CASSLVVAPSNQPQHF	TGTGCCAGCAGCTTAGTCGTCGCCCCTAGCAATCAGCCCCAGCATTTT
TRBD1	many	TRBJ1-2	TRBV20-1	CSAWDSGTYGYTF	TGCAGTGCGTGGGACAGTGGGACTTATGGCTACACCTTC
TRBD1	many	TRBJ1-5	TRBV5-5	CASSLTDRAGNQPQHF	TGTGCCAGCAGCTTAACGGACAGGGCGGGGAATCAGCCCCAGCATTTT
.	many	TRBJ1-1	TRBV20-1	CSAPSSEGDTEAFF	TGCAGTGCCCCGTCTTCCGAGGGTGACACTGAAGCTTTCTTT
.	many	TRBJ2-2	TRBV7-6	CASSLAVSLLNTGELFF	TGTGCCAGCAGCTTAGCCGTGAGTCTCCTGAACACCGGGGAGCTGTTTTTT
.	many	TRBJ2-1	TRBV20-1	CSARDPGMDEQFF	TGCAGTGCTAGAGATCCGGGGATGGATGAGCAGTTCTTC
TRBD1	many	TRBJ1-5	TRBV12-3/TRBV12-4	CASRLTGGNGPQHF	TGTGCCAGCAGACTCACAGGGGGAAATGGGCCCCAGCATTTT
TRBD1	many	TRBJ2-1	TRBV12-3/TRBV12-4	CASSPQGIGEQFF	TGTGCCAGCAGTCCACAGGGGATCGGTGAGCAGTTCTTC
.	many	TRBJ2-3	TRBV11-2	CASSLDVGAQYF	TGTGCCAGCAGCTTAGATGTGGGTGCGCAGTATTTT
.	many	TRBJ1-2	TRBV27	CASSSTSQTYGYTF	TGTGCCAGCAGTTCCACTTCTCAAACCTATGGCTACACCTTC
TRBD1	many	TRBJ2-5	TRBV20-1	CSAEGDSSLETQYF	TGCAGTGCAGAGGGGGACAGTTCATTGGAGACCCAGTACTTC
.	many	TRBJ1-2	TRBV6-5	CASWGGGKNYGYTF	TGTGCCAGCTGGGGGGGAGGGAAAAACTATGGCTACACCTTC
TRBD2	many	TRBJ2-3	TRBV5-1	CASSPGLAGGRTDTQYF	TGCGCCAGCAGCCCAGGACTAGCGGGGGGGCGCACAGATACGCAGTATTTT
.	many	TRBJ2-5	TRBV2	CASSEEGGRSQYF	TGTGCCAGCAGTGAAGAGGGCGGAAGGAGCCAGTACTTC
.	.	TRBJ2-1	TRBV11-2	CASSLSPTDEQFF	TGTGCCAGCAGCTTAAGCCCTACCGATGAGCAGTTCTTC
.	many	TRBJ1-5	TRBV4-2	CASSQVLGTVEPQHF	TGTGCCAGCAGCCAAGTGCTAGGGACGGTGGAGCCCCAGCATTTT
.	many	TRBJ2-1	TRBV5-5	CASSLYSGLSNEQFF	TGTGCCAGCAGCTTGTATTCCGGACTTTCCAATGAGCAGTTCTTC
.	many	TRBJ2-1	TRBV5-1	CASSLEGGGRNEQFF	TGCGCCAGCAGCTTGGAGGGGGGGGGCCGGAATGAGCAGTTCTTC
TRBD1	many	TRBJ2-7	TRBV4-3	CASSQGQGFYEQYF	TGCGCCAGCAGCCAAGGACAGGGATTCTACGAGCAGTACTTC
TRBD1	many	TRBJ2-2	TRBV25-1	CASTKIGTGDVSGELFF	TGTGCCAGCACCAAAATAGGGACAGGGGATGTGTCCGGGGAGCTGTTTTTT
.	.	TRBJ1-2	TRBV4-2	CASSRAGTELYGYTF	TGTGCCAGCAGCCGAGCCGGGACGGAGCTCTATGGCTACACCTTC
.	many	TRBJ2-5	TRBV5-1	CASSLIRAAQETQYF	TGCGCCAGCAGCTTAATCCGGGCAGCACAAGAGACCCAGTACTTC
.	many	TRBJ1-1	TRBV12-3/TRBV12-4	CASSSSGAEAFF	TGTGCCAGCAGTTCTTCAGGGGCTGAAGCTTTCTTT
TRBD1	many	TRBJ1-5	TRBV9	CASSVGGTGSQPQHF	TGTGCCAGCAGCGTAGGAGGGACAGGTAGTCAGCCCCAGCATTTT
.	many	TRBJ2-3	TRBV7-2	CASRLAIDTQYF	TGTGCCAGCAGGCTAGCGATAGATACGCAGTATTTT
.	many	TRBJ1-5	TRBV3-1	CASSQRRNQPQHF	TGTGCCAGCAGCCAAAGGCGCAATCAGCCCCAGCATTTT
TRBD2	many	TRBJ2-5	TRBV5-1	CASTEPGLAGGGSETQYF	TGCGCCAGCACCGAACCGGGACTAGCGGGGGGAGGTTCAGAGACCCAGTACTTC
TRBD2	many	TRBJ2-1	TRBV3-1	CASSQGGGAGHEQFF	TGTGCCAGCAGCCAAGGCGGGGGGGCGGGGCATGAGCAGTTCTTC
.	.	TRBJ1-2	TRBV7-9	CASSLGGSDYGYTF	TGTGCCAGCAGCTTAGGGGGGAGTGACTATGGCTACACCTTC
TRBD1	.	TRBJ2-1	TRBV20-1	CSAPRGDRGDNEQFF	TGCAGTGCCCCCCGCGGGGACAGGGGGGACAATGAGCAGTTCTTC
.	many	TRBJ1-1	TRBV10-1	CASSGDGLGTEAFF	TGCGCCAGCAGTGGAGATGGATTGGGCACTGAAGCTTTCTTT
.	many	TRBJ1-1	TRBV6-2/TRBV6-3	CASSYTGTEAFF	TGTGCCAGCAGTTACACGGGCACTGAAGCTTTCTTT
.	many	TRBJ1-1	TRBV5-1	CASSPFSGAPRTEAFF	TGCGCCAGCAGCCCATTTTCGGGAGCCCCGAGGACTGAAGCTTTCTTT
.	many	TRBJ1-1	TRBV5-1	CASSPNPVGTEAFF	TGCGCCAGCAGCCCTAATCCCGTCGGTACTGAAGCTTTCTTT
.	many	TRBJ2-2	TRBV5-1	CASSLKQRGTGELFF	TGCGCCAGCAGCTTGAAACAAAGAGGGACCGGGGAGCTGTTTTTT
.	few	TRBJ1-1	TRBV23-1	CASSHRWVEGRAEAFF	TGCGCCAGCAGTCATCGTTGGGTCGAAGGGAGGGCTGAAGCTTTCTTT
.	many	TRBJ1-6	TRBV20-1	CSARDSGDNSPLHF	TGCAGTGCTAGAGATTCGGGGGATAATTCACCCCTCCACTTT
TRBD1	many	TRBJ2-3	TRBV11-2	CASSPGGRGRSTDTQYF	TGTGCCAGCAGCCCAGGGGGCCGGGGCAGAAGCACAGATACGCAGTATTTT
.	many	TRBJ2-1	TRBV5-1	CASSVAEGHYNEQFF	TGCGCCAGCAGCGTAGCGGAGGGGCACTACAATGAGCAGTTCTTC
.	many	TRBJ1-4	TRBV2	CASRSEATNEKLFF	TGTGCCAGCAGATCAGAGGCAACTAATGAAAAACTGTTTTTT
TRBD1	.	TRBJ2-7	TRBV18	CASSARTGDGEQYF	TGTGCCAGCTCAGCGAGGACAGGGGATGGGGAGCAGTACTTC
.	.	TRBJ2-3	TRBV7-9	CASSPDQNTDTQYF	TGTGCCAGCAGCCCTGACCAGAACACAGATACGCAGTATTTT
.	many	TRBJ2-7	TRBV7-2	CASSLEQGYSYEQYF	TGTGCCAGCAGCTTAGAACAGGGCTACTCCTACGAGCAGTACTTC